The 32 T cell receptor beta chains below all came from one sample that was sequenced in a study of blood T cell repertoires in COVID-19. Generated by immunoSEQ multiplex PCR, the TCRdb table keeps only in-frame clones and is missing some. The sample carries about 420,000 clones, roughly 90% recorded once. The sample consisted of peripheral blood. These receptor sequences come from a man aged 18 to 30 with COVID-19, enrolled during active disease.

This rearrangement joins TRBV20-1 to TRBJ2-5; D might be TRBD2 (5 bases). CDR3 length: 11 residues. V was clipped by 8 bases and J by 3 bases, with 10 bases between them. Germline CDR1 is DFQATT and CDR2 is SNEGSKA (reference sequence). The DNA for the CDR3 is TGCAGTCCGGACTTGAAAGAGACCCAGTACTTC. It is translated as CSPDLKETQYF.

The chain carries TRBV3-1 (or the pseudogene TRBV3-2) and TRBJ2-7, with D possibly TRBD2 on 6 matching bases. Germline values: CDR1 LGHDT, CDR2 YNNKEL (reference sequence). Trimming pared 5 bases from V and 1 base from J, leaving 9 bases between. The CDR3 sequence is 13 residues long. This CDR3 is CASSTGSSYEQYF. In nucleotides, the CDR3 is TGTGCCAGCAGCACCGGGAGTTCCTACGAGCAGTACTTC.

V gene TRBV5-1 combines with J gene TRBJ2-3; TRBD1 aligns across 7 bases. The CDR3 is made up of 14 amino acids. With V trimmed by 3 bases and J by 2 bases, 3 bases remained unmatched. The germline gives CDR1 SGHRS, CDR2 YFSETQ. CDR3 loop: CASSWGQFTDTQYF. The CDR3 DNA follows: TGCGCCAGCAGCTGGGGACAGTTCACAGATACGCAGTATTTT.

This clone was observed a few times. V is TRBV3-1 (or the pseudogene TRBV3-2) and J is TRBJ2-7; D not resolved. V lost 1 base and J 6 bases, leaving 10 bases between the germline ends. This CDR3 is 13 amino acids long. The V gene's germline CDR1 is LGHDT and CDR2 YNNKEL (reference sequence). In DNA form, the CDR3 reads TGTGCCAGCAGCCAAGTGGGCCACCGCGAGCAGTACTTC. Translating gives CASSQVGHREQYF.

The chain uses TRBV7-9 and TRBJ2-3; 10 bases line up with TRBD2. This CDR3 has 18 residues. V shed 1 base and J 2 bases; nucleotides not matched to a gene: 9. Germline CDR1 reads SEHNR; CDR2 reads FQNEAQ (reference sequence). The CDR3 bases are TGTGCCAGCAGCTTAGGACTGGGGACTAGCGAGTACACAGATACGCAGTATTTT. Translating it yields CASSLGLGTSEYTDTQYF.

The rearrangement links TRBV7-9 to TRBJ2-7, with TRBD1 as a possible D gene (5 bases). V gave up 2 bases and J gave up 5 bases, with 13 bases separating them. Germline V gene data show CDR1 as SEHNR and CDR2 as FQNEAQ (reference sequence). The CDR3 length is 14 residues. The CDR3 spells CASSLIGANNEQYF. Written as DNA, the CDR3 is TGTGCCAGCAGCTTAATAGGGGCGAACAACGAGCAGTACTTC.

This clone was detected once. The J gene is TRBJ1-1, the V gene TRBV9; 11 nucleotides agree with TRBD1. J lost 9 bases, V lost 4 bases, and 5 bases had no gene match. Germline V CDR1 and CDR2: SGDLS, YYNGEE. CDR3 length: 13 residues. The DNA of the CDR3 is TGTGCCAGCAGCCCCGGGACAGGGGGGAAAGCTTTCTTT. Translating it yields CASSPGTGGKAFF. The full variable domain, in which reference TRBV9 and TRBJ1-1 provide the parts outside the CDR3, is DSGVTQTPKHLITATGQRVTLRCSPRSGDLSVYWYQQSLDQGLQFLIQYYNGEERAKGNILERFSAQQFPDLHSELNLSSLELGDSALYFCASSPGTGGKAFFGQGTRLTVV.

The chain links TRBV24-1 to TRBJ2-3; 9 nucleotides agree with TRBD2. Germline values: CDR1 KGHDR, CDR2 SFDVKD. CDR3 length equals 16 residues. Trimming took 5 bases from V and 5 from J; bases not matched to a gene: 10. This CDR3 is CATSANSRGGQDTQYF. As DNA, the CDR3 is TGTGCCACCAGTGCCAACTCGCGGGGGGGCCAAGATACGCAGTATTTT.

This clone was seen a single time. V usage is TRBV12-5 and J usage is TRBJ1-1, with unresolved D. Germline CDR1 is LGHNT and CDR2 is FRNRAP. The CDR3 is 15 residues long. The V end lost 7 bases, the J end lost 5 bases, and 20 bases lay between the germline ends. The CDR3 is CASARGDGRPTEAFF. In DNA form, the CDR3 reads TGTGCTAGTGCCCGAGGTGACGGAAGGCCTACTGAAGCTTTCTTT. Looking up the rest from reference TRBV12-5 and TRBJ1-1 gives the full variable domain: DARVTQTPRHKVTEMGQEVTMRCQPILGHNTVFWYRQTMMQGLELLAYFRNRAPLDDSGMPKDRFSAEMPDATLATLKIQPSEPRDSAVYFCASARGDGRPTEAFFGQGTRLTVV.

This sequence joins TRBV30 and TRBJ1-5; D perhaps matches TRBD1 (5 bases). There are 13 residues in the CDR3. Trimming pared 5 bases from V and 5 bases from J, leaving 13 bases between. CDR1 is GTSNPN and CDR2 is SVGIG in the germline V gene (reference sequence). Written as DNA, the CDR3 is TGTGCCTGGGGGGCAGGGTTGCATCAGCCCCAGCATTTT. It codes for CAWGAGLHQPQHF. Combining the CDR3 with reference TRBV30 and TRBJ1-5 gives the whole variable domain SQTIHQWPATLVQPVGSPLSLECTVEGTSNPNLYWYRQAAGRGLQLLFYSVGIGQISSEVPQNLSASRPQDRQFILSSKKLLLSDSGFYLCAWGAGLHQPQHFGDGTRLSIL.

The CDR3 bases are TGCGCCAGCAGCCACATCACCGGGGAGCTGTTTTTT. The encoded protein is CASSHITGELFF. This chain joins TRBV4-1 and TRBJ2-2; D is ambiguous. The CDR3 extends over 12 amino acids. V gave up 3 bases and J gave up 4 bases, with 3 bases separating them. Germline values: CDR1 MGHRA, CDR2 YSYEKL.

The genes are TRBV5-4 and TRBJ2-7, with TRBD2 matching over 11 bases. V dropped 4 bases and J dropped 3; count of bases not matched to a gene: 3. CDR1 and CDR2 (germline): SGHNT, YYREEE (reference sequence). CDR3 length equals 14 residues. Here the CDR3 DNA reads TGTGCCAGCAGCCCCGGGACTAGCGGCTACGAGCAGTACTTC. It translates to CASSPGTSGYEQYF.

V is TRBV7-9 and J is TRBJ2-7; possible D gene TRBD2, 6 bases. In germline, CDR1 is SEHNR, CDR2 FQNEAQ (reference sequence). The CDR3 covers 12 residues. Trimming removed 4 bases at V and 6 bases at J, with 10 bases between. The CDR3 is CASSYTGVEQYF. The CDR3 DNA sequence: TGTGCCAGCAGCTACACGGGGGTCGAGCAGTACTTC.

The chain has TRBV20-1 and TRBJ2-7; TRBD1 matches 7 bases. Germline values: CDR1 DFQATT, CDR2 SNEGSKA (reference sequence). The CDR3 is 11 amino acids. The junction had 4 bases not matched to a gene; V was cut back by 6 bases and J by 5 bases. The CDR3 DNA reads as TGCAGTGCGGGGACAGCGGACGAGCAGTACTTC. This gives the protein CSAGTADEQYF.

The rearrangement joins TRBV11-2 to TRBJ2-1; 14 bases align to TRBD2. Looked up from germline, CDR1 is SGHAT and CDR2 is FQNNGV. The junction had 8 bases not matched to a gene; V was cut back by 7 bases and J by 0 bases. The CDR3 consists of 18 residues. The CDR3 protein is CASTWGLAGASSYNEQFF. CDR3 in DNA: TGTGCCAGCACATGGGGACTAGCGGGGGCAAGCTCCTACAATGAGCAGTTCTTC. Full variable domain (rest looked up from reference TRBV11-2 and TRBJ2-1): EAGVAQSPRYKIIEKRQSVAFWCNPISGHATLYWYQQILGQGPKLLIQFQNNGVVDDSQLPKDRFSAERLKGVDSTLKIQPAKLEDSAVYLCASTWGLAGASSYNEQFFGPGTRLTVL.

This clone has a single count. The V call is TRBV6-6, the J call TRBJ2-1; possible D gene TRBD1, 5 bases. The germline V gene has CDR1 MNHNY and CDR2 SVGAGI (reference sequence). CDR3 length: 11 residues. CDR3 DNA sequence: TGTGTTACAAGTCAGGGCACTCAGCAGTTCTTC. This translates into CVTSQGTQQFF.

The rearrangement links TRBV12-3 or TRBV12-4 to TRBJ2-2; possible D gene TRBD1, 6 bases. CDR3 size: 12 residues. Between the trimmed V and J ends, which lost 5 bases and 7 bases, there was a span of 8 bases. CDR3 amino acids: CASSPRGGELFF. CDR3 nucleotide sequence: TGTGCCAGCAGTCCCAGGGGCGGGGAGCTGTTTTTT.

For this clone: An end of the junction differs from the germline gene, which may be a read error. V and J are TRBV7-7 and TRBJ2-2; TRBD2 agrees at 11 bases. This CDR3 contains 16 residues. Germline V CDR1 and CDR2: SSHAT, FNYEAQ (reference sequence). The CDR3 loop is CASSRLAGTNTGELFF. In DNA form, the CDR3 reads TGTGCTAGCAGCCGACTAGCGGGAACGAACACCGGGGAGCTGTTTTTT.

This chain links TRBV30 with TRBJ2-3; the D is unclear. V was cut by 4 bases and J by 6 bases, with 14 bases left in between. Germline-derived CDR1 and CDR2 are GTSNPN and SVGIG (reference sequence). The CDR3 consists of 13 residues. CDR3 sequence: CAWKIGGADTQYF. The CDR3 DNA follows: TGTGCCTGGAAGATTGGTGGAGCCGATACGCAGTATTTT.

This chain uses TRBV5-5 with TRBJ2-7; 8 bases agree with TRBD2. J lost 2 bases, V lost 5 bases, and 6 bases had no gene match. This CDR3 is 14 amino acids long. Germline V CDR1 and CDR2: SGHKS, YYEKEE (reference sequence). CDR3 sequence: CASSLAGFPYEQYF. CDR3 DNA: TGTGCCAGCAGTTTAGCGGGGTTTCCCTACGAGCAGTACTTC.

The chain links TRBV5-1 to TRBJ2-3; TRBD2 agrees at 10 bases. The CDR3 consists of 14 residues. CDR1 is SGHRS, CDR2 YFSETQ, per germline. Losses at the gene ends were 4 bases for V and 6 bases for J; bases not matched to a gene: 5. The CDR3: CASSGWTSGDTQYF. The CDR3 DNA is TGCGCCAGCAGCGGATGGACTAGCGGTGATACGCAGTATTTT.

The chain has TRBV2 and TRBJ1-6, with 10 bases matching TRBD1. V was pared by 7 bases and J by 3 bases, with 3 bases of the junction left unmatched. The germline gives CDR1 SNHLY, CDR2 FYNNEI. The CDR3 extends over 15 amino acids. CDR3 sequence reads: CASKGQGLYNSPLHF. For the CDR3, the DNA is TGTGCCAGCAAGGGACAGGGGCTCTATAATTCACCCCTCCACTTT.

This clone appeared once. The rearrangement uses TRBV20-1 and TRBJ2-7; maybe TRBD2 (6 bases). CDR1 and CDR2 (germline): DFQATT, SNEGSKA (reference sequence). The CDR3 spans 11 residues. CDR3 nucleotides: TGCAGCCATGGGACTTCTTACGAGCAGTACTTC. Protein product: CSHGTSYEQYF.

This chain links TRBV2 with TRBJ1-6, with 7 bases that match TRBD1. CDR1 is SNHLY and CDR2 is FYNNEI in the germline V gene. The ends lost 5 bases at V and 5 bases at J; junction bases unmatched: 3. The CDR3 extends over 14 amino acids. DNA of the CDR3: TGTGCCAGCAGTATGACAGGGCATAATTCACCCCTCCACTTT. Protein sequence: CASSMTGHNSPLHF.

V is TRBV6-5 and J is TRBJ2-7, with 9 bases fitting TRBD2. V lost 7 bases to trimming and J lost 1 base; unmatched junction nucleotides: 8. CDR3 size: 15 residues. Per germline, CDR1 MNHEY and CDR2 SVGAGI. The CDR3 here is CASKTLAGHSYEQYF. The CDR3 region has the DNA TGTGCCAGCAAAACCCTAGCGGGACATTCCTACGAGCAGTACTTC.

The chain uses TRBV20-1 and TRBJ2-7, with D unclear. From germline, CDR1 is DFQATT and CDR2 SNEGSKA (reference sequence). V lost 6 bases and J lost 6, with 12 bases in between. The CDR3 loop spans 11 amino acids. CDR3 DNA sequence: TGCAGTGCAACGACAATCATCGAGCAGTACTTC. It yields the protein CSATTIIEQYF.

The chain links TRBV7-9 to TRBJ1-2; D not resolved. This CDR3 is 15 amino acids long. Trimming took off 5 bases at V and 1 base at J, with 14 bases between the two ends. Per germline, CDR1 SEHNR and CDR2 FQNEAQ (reference sequence). The CDR3 region is CASSPEFGRNYGYTF. The CDR3, as DNA: TGTGCCAGCAGCCCAGAATTTGGCCGTAACTATGGCTACACCTTC.

V and J are TRBV28 and TRBJ2-6, with D maybe TRBD1 (5 bases). The ends were cut back, 6 bases at V and 0 bases at J, with 15 bases in the middle. CDR1 is MDHEN, CDR2 SYDVKM, per germline. The CDR3 length is 17 residues. The CDR3 loop reads CASSPRQGSSGANVLTF. The CDR3 DNA reads as TGTGCCAGCAGCCCCCGCCAGGGTAGCTCTGGGGCCAACGTCCTGACTTTC. Full variable domain (remainder filled in from reference TRBV28 and TRBJ2-6): DVKVTQSSRYLVKRTGEKVFLECVQDMDHENMFWYRQDPGLGLRLIYFSYDVKMKEKGDIPEGYSVSREKKERFSLILESASTNQTSMYLCASSPRQGSSGANVLTFGAGSRLTVL.

The chain uses TRBV28 and TRBJ2-2; possible D gene TRBD1, 5 bases. With 3 bases removed from V and 3 bases from J, the gap between germline ends came to 11 bases. Per the germline V gene, CDR1 is MDHEN and CDR2 is SYDVKM. The CDR3 has 15 residues. CDR3 amino acids: CASSFLGRDTGELFF. The CDR3 DNA reads as TGTGCCAGCAGTTTTTTGGGGCGAGACACCGGGGAGCTGTTTTTT.

V usage is TRBV5-1 and J usage is TRBJ2-1; D is unclear. There are 16 residues in the CDR3. The ends were cut back, 2 bases at V and 1 base at J, with 13 bases in the middle. Per germline, CDR1 SGHRS and CDR2 YFSETQ. CDR3 DNA sequence: TGCGCCAGCAGCTTCGAACCGGGTCCATCCTACAATGAGCAGTTCTTC. Its translation is CASSFEPGPSYNEQFF.

The V call is TRBV11-2, the J call TRBJ2-3; 12 nucleotides line up with TRBD2. Trimming at V came to 1 base and at J to 3 bases, leaving 11 bases not matched to a gene. This CDR3 spans 19 amino acids. The V gene's germline CDR1 is SGHAT and CDR2 FQNNGV. CDR3 protein: CASSLGLLAGGPITDTQYF. The CDR3 DNA sequence: TGTGCCAGCAGCTTAGGGCTACTAGCGGGAGGCCCTATTACAGATACGCAGTATTTT.

The CDR3 protein is CASSPGGAGEKLFF. CDR3 coding DNA: TGTGCCAGCAGCCCGGGGGGTGCGGGTGAAAAACTGTTTTTT. J is TRBJ1-4 and V is TRBV9, with D maybe TRBD1 (5 bases). Germline CDR1 reads SGDLS; CDR2 reads YYNGEE. This CDR3 region has 14 residues. V was pared by 4 bases and J by 7 bases, with 14 bases between.